This section outlines one T cell receptor beta chain sequence together with its context. Antigen specificity is unknown. The germline V gene encodes CDR1 DFQATT and CDR2 SNEGSKA (reference sequence). The CDR3 runs 15 residues. Trimming removed 0 bases at V and 5 bases at J, with 16 bases between. TCR alpha and TCR beta cDNA libraries carrying sample barcodes and UMIs came from 5'RACE with constant-segment primers. TCRdb fed the 5' RACE reads into MiXCR, producing one record per CDR3 protein. The data hold 250,000 to 300,000 distinct CDR3 sequences, with 7.5% to 9.5% observed a single time. This record comes from a study of T-cell memory formation after mild COVID-19. Study conclusions and caveats: Clones shrinking between day 15 and 85 showed a balanced CD4/CD8 split, and those that grew later tilted toward CD4+.

The receptor's source is a man younger than 35 who had mild COVID-19 (a few samples of this study predate the infection). Cell type and time point are not known. Sequencing input: PBMCs or a T cell subset sorted from them (not recorded which). The chain has TRBV20-1 and TRBJ2-5; D remains ambiguous. CDR3 sequence reads: CSARDVLTPRETQYF. CDR3 in DNA: TGCAGTGCTAGAGATGTTCTGACCCCGCGGGAGACCCAGTACTTC.